These 13 T cell receptor beta chains were all obtained from the same sample, sequenced in a study of metastatic and nonmetastatic thyroid tumors. Before thyroid surgery, none of the patients had received any treatment. With MiXCR, TCRdb called clones anew from the PCR reads. In the table there are about 11,000 clones, nearly 30% of which are singletons. The specimen sequenced was tumor tissue. The receptors originated from a female donor with papillary thyroid cancer or a benign thyroid nodule (not recorded which). Some clones in this sample may be carry-over from other donors' samples.

This clone was seen more than once but under ten times. A much larger clone sits a single nucleotide away, making a read error possible. Other nucleotide sequences from this sample produce the same CDR3. CDR3 bases: TGTGCCAGCAGTTACGCGGCGGTACTTTACAATGAGCAATTCTTC. This translates into CASSYAAVLYNEQFF. This chain joins TRBV6-2 or TRBV6-3 and TRBJ2-1; D gene unclear. The CDR3 is made up of 15 amino acids. Per germline, CDR1 MNHEY and CDR2 SVGEGT.

This clone showed up just once. The rearrangement uses TRBV7-9 and TRBJ2-5; D possibly corresponds to TRBD2 (6 bases). The CDR3 spans 15 residues. V dropped 5 bases and J dropped 1 base, with 14 bases sitting between them. Germline CDR1 and CDR2: SEHNR and FQNEAQ (reference sequence). The chain's CDR3 is CASSPFGSGQETQYF. CDR3 bases: TGTGCCAGCAGCCCCTTCGGTAGCGGCCAAGAGACCCAGTACTTC.

The gene calls are TRBV5-4 and TRBJ2-3; 8 nucleotides line up with TRBD1. The J segment lost 0 bases and the V segment lost 4 bases, leaving 4 bases of the junction unmatched. The CDR3 has 15 residues. Germline CDR1 is SGHNT and CDR2 is YYREEE (reference sequence). CDR3 loop: CASSTRTGSTDTQYF. DNA for the CDR3: TGTGCCAGCAGCACACGGACAGGGAGCACAGATACGCAGTATTTT.

As concerns this clone: One base away lies a much larger clone, so this may be a sequencing read error. V is TRBV7-3 and J is TRBJ2-7, with D uncertain. The CDR3 consists of 13 residues. From germline, CDR1 is SGHTA and CDR2 FQGTGA. V gave up 3 bases and J gave up 6 bases, with 12 bases separating them. CDR3 amino acids: CASSLHSVGEQYF. The CDR3 coding sequence is TGTGCCAGCAGCTTGCACAGCGTGGGCGAGCAGTACTTC.

The J gene is TRBJ2-7, the V gene TRBV11-2; the match to TRBD2 covers 7 bases. The CDR3 runs to 16 residues. Germline assignment: CDR1 SGHAT and CDR2 FQNNGV. V was clipped by 6 bases and J by 5 bases; unmatched bases: 16. The CDR3, as DNA: TGTGCCAGCAGTTCTAAGCGGGGAGCTCAACCCCACGAGCAGTACTTC. This sequence encodes CASSSKRGAQPHEQYF. The variable domain in full, with the rest retrieved from reference TRBV11-2 and TRBJ2-7, is EAGVAQSPRYKIIEKRQSVAFWCNPISGHATLYWYQQILGQGPKLLIQFQNNGVVDDSQLPKDRFSAERLKGVDSTLKIQPAKLEDSAVYLCASSSKRGAQPHEQYFGPGTRLTVT.

This clone is termed medium-sized. The J gene is TRBJ2-7, the V gene TRBV7-6, with 8 bases matching TRBD1. V trimming: 4 bases; J trimming: 0 bases; junction bases outside the gene matches: 5. Per germline, CDR1 SGHVS and CDR2 FNYEAQ. The CDR3 is 15 residues long. CDR3 amino acids: CASSSEQGDSYEQYF. CDR3 coding DNA: TGTGCCAGCAGCTCAGAACAGGGGGACTCCTACGAGCAGTACTTC.

This clone is termed medium-sized. A read error is likely, as this CDR3 ends without the conserved phenylalanine or tryptophan. Different DNA sequences within this sample yield the same CDR3. This chain joins TRBV27 and TRBJ2-7, with 7 bases aligning to TRBD1. The germline gives CDR1 MNHEY, CDR2 SMNVEV (reference sequence). V dropped 8 bases and J dropped 0; count of bases not matched to a gene: 7. This CDR3 comprises 14 residues. CDR3 nucleotide sequence: TGTGCCAGCTCCGGACAGGACTCCTCCTACGAGCAGTACTTA. This codes for CASSGQDSSYEQYL.

The chain employs TRBV30 and TRBJ1-3; 7 bases line up with TRBD1. This CDR3 contains 15 residues. Trimming removed 1 base from V and 4 bases from J; junction bases left unmatched: 7. Germline V lookup: CDR1 GTSNPN, CDR2 SVGIG (reference sequence). The CDR3 sequence is CAWSEGGYKGNTIYF. The CDR3 DNA is TGTGCCTGGAGTGAAGGGGGCTATAAAGGAAACACCATATATTTT.

This clone was detected ten times or more. With a much larger clone just one base away, this may be a read error. This chain joins TRBV27 and TRBJ1-2; the match to TRBD1 covers 9 bases. Germline V gene sequence: CDR1 MNHEY, CDR2 SMNVEV (reference sequence). This CDR3 comprises 12 residues. CDR3 loop: CASRQGALGYAF. The CDR3 nucleotides read TGTGCCAGCAGACAGGGGGCTTTGGGCTACGCCTTC.

This chain connects TRBV3-1 to TRBJ1-2; TRBD1 matches 9 bases. CDR1 is LGHDT and CDR2 is YNNKEL in the germline V gene (reference sequence). CDR3 length: 13 residues. Trimming removed 6 bases from V and 6 bases from J; junction bases left unmatched: 5. The CDR3 region has the DNA TGTGCCAGCAGGGACAGGGGTGGGAATGGCTACACCTTC. Translation: CASRDRGGNGYTF.

This clone was counted ten times or more. V usage is TRBV28 and J usage is TRBJ1-5, with TRBD1 matching 7 bases. Trimming at V came to 7 bases and at J to 6 bases, leaving 9 bases not matched to a gene. Germline V gene sequence: CDR1 MDHEN, CDR2 SYDVKM. There are 14 residues in the CDR3. CDR3 coding DNA: TGTGCCAGCACCTTAGCGAGGGGGCCTCAGCCCCAGCATTTT. Its translation is CASTLARGPQPQHF.

The chain recombines TRBV14 with TRBJ2-1; no firm D call. The CDR3 has 15 residues. V lost 2 bases and J 7 bases, leaving 15 bases between the germline ends. Germline V gene data show CDR1 as SGHDN and CDR2 as FVKESK. The CDR3 is CASSQPGVGWNEQFF. DNA of the CDR3: TGTGCCAGCAGCCAACCGGGCGTCGGGTGGAATGAGCAGTTCTTC.

The gene calls are TRBV3-1 and TRBJ1-6; no clear D. The ends were cut back, 11 bases at V and 4 bases at J, with 6 bases in the middle. This CDR3 is built from 11 residues. In germline, CDR1 is LGHDT, CDR2 YNNKEL (reference sequence). CDR3 sequence: CAPTYNSPLHF. The CDR3 DNA reads as TGTGCCCCTACATATAATTCACCCCTCCACTTT.